This T cell receptor beta chain was obtained from a study of T cell responses to AZD1222 COVID-19 vaccine. The V and J ends lost 5 bases and 5 bases respectively, with 13 bases between them. CDR1 LNHDA and CDR2 SQIVND come from the germline V gene (reference sequence). This CDR3 is 14 amino acids long. As to this clone: Its target is not known.

Sequenced by immunoSEQ multiplex PCR; TCRdb stores in-frame clones only, minus some. The sample has around 100,000 clones, over 90% seen once. Whole-study findings and limits: Vaccine-associated CD4 TCRs ranged over spike, dominating at 160-218 and 743-854. Baseline testing showed seropositivity in only a handful of AZD1222 recipients. Spike-specific TCR breadth rose after two AZD1222 doses, and depth rose as well. Mostly white British, mostly female donors; authors suggested clonal diversity may be underestimated.

The TCR originated in an adult in good health. The rearrangement uses TRBV19 and TRBJ1-5; D not certain. The material was peripheral blood, obtained on day 0 of AZD1222 vaccination. CDR3 loop: CASSPRVGYQPQHF. CDR3 sequence (DNA): TGTGCCAGTAGTCCGCGGGTAGGGTATCAGCCCCAGCATTTT.